The 9 T cell receptor beta chains in this list originate from one sample, sequenced in a study of breast tumors, draining lymph nodes, adjacent tissues. A single record per CDR3 protein comes from TCRdb applying MiXCR to the multiplex PCR reads. Of under 150,000 distinct CDR3 sequences listed, approximately 21% are singletons. The lymph nodes were axillary draining lymph nodes from breast cancer patients. Sequencing was done on a sample of axillary lymph node tissue. The receptors come from a female donor with breast cancer. Some clones in this sample may be carry-over from other donors' samples.

This clonotype occurred many times. This rearrangement joins TRBV15 to TRBJ2-3; D remains ambiguous. The CDR3 consists of 18 residues. With 1 base removed from V and 4 bases from J, the gap between germline ends came to 21 bases. Germline CDR1 LNHNV, CDR2 YYDKDF (reference sequence). CDR3 nucleotides: TGTGCCACCAGCAGAGGTTTGGGTGTGGTTGGGTCTCCAGATACGCAGTATTTT. This encodes CATSRGLGVVGSPDTQYF.

This clonotype was found once. A much larger clone lies one base from this, so it may be a read error. The V and J genes are TRBV2 and TRBJ2-1; unclear D gene. Per germline, CDR1 SNHLY and CDR2 FYNNEI. The CDR3 extends over 10 amino acids. V gave up 11 bases and J gave up 6 bases, with 8 bases separating them. CDR3 region: CACTANEQFF. The DNA of the CDR3 is TGTGCCTGCACGGCCAATGAGCAGTTCTTC. Filled out from reference TRBV2 and TRBJ2-1, the complete variable domain reads EPEVTQTPSHQVTQMGQEVILRCVPISNHLYFYWYRQILGQKVEFLVSFYNNEISEKSEIFDDQFSVERPDGSNFTLKIRSTKLEDSAMYFCACTANEQFFGPGTRLTVL.

As concerns this clonotype: A read error may explain this, as a much larger clone is one base away. The chain joins TRBV5-5 to TRBJ2-3, with 7 nucleotides matching TRBD2. This CDR3 has 14 amino acids. Germline CDR1 is SGHKS and CDR2 is YYEKEE (reference sequence). With 0 bases clipped from V and 10 bases from J, the junction kept 8 bases outside the gene matches. The CDR3 DNA is TGTGCCAGCAGCTTGGAGGTGGGGAGGGATGCGCAGTATTTT. Translated: CASSLEVGRDAQYF.

This clonotype was counted a few times. The chain is built from TRBV5-6 and TRBJ1-5, with 9 bases lining up with TRBD1. Germline-derived CDR1 and CDR2 are SGHDT and YYEEEE. V dropped 3 bases and J dropped 0; count of bases not matched to a gene: 4. There are 16 residues in the CDR3. This chain's CDR3 is CASSSQGAYSNQPQHF. The CDR3 DNA reads as TGTGCCAGCAGCTCACAGGGGGCGTATAGCAATCAGCCCCAGCATTTT.

This clonotype was counted many times. The genes are TRBV15 and TRBJ1-3; D is ambiguous. CDR1 and CDR2 (germline): LNHNV, YYDKDF (reference sequence). The CDR3 has 16 amino acids. Between the trimmed V and J ends, which lost 0 bases and 4 bases, there was a span of 13 bases. CDR3: CATSRDYPARGNTIYF. The CDR3 nucleotides are TGTGCCACCAGCAGAGATTATCCAGCTAGGGGAAACACCATATATTTT. Filled out from reference TRBV15 and TRBJ1-3, the complete variable domain reads DAMVIQNPRYQVTQFGKPVTLSCSQTLNHNVMYWYQQKSSQAPKLLFHYYDKDFNNEADTPDNFQSRRPNTSFCFLDIRSPGLGDTAMYLCATSRDYPARGNTIYFGEGSWLTVV.

The rearrangement joins TRBV6-2 or TRBV6-3 to TRBJ1-2; D is perhaps TRBD1 (5 bases). The CDR3 contains 17 residues. CDR1 and CDR2 from the germline V gene are MNHEY and SVGEGT. Trimming removed 0 bases from V and 4 bases from J, with 18 bases in between. This CDR3 is CASSYSRAPGAGYGYTF. The CDR3 coding sequence is TGTGCCAGCAGTTACTCTCGAGCGCCCGGGGCTGGCTATGGCTACACCTTC.

This clonotype showed up many times. This chain's CDR3 is CASSQVGGNSPLHF. CDR3 DNA: TGTGCCAGCAGTCAGGTGGGGGGAAATTCACCCCTCCACTTT. The V gene is TRBV12-3 or TRBV12-4, the J gene TRBJ1-6; tentatively, D is TRBD1 (5 bases). This CDR3 region has 14 residues. V lost 5 bases to trimming and J lost 7 bases, with 12 bases between them.

Comments on this clonotype: This may be a read error, as it is one base from a much larger clone. V and J are TRBV28 and TRBJ1-6; D unresolved. Germline loops: CDR1 MDHEN, CDR2 SYDVKM. Trimming took off 5 bases at V and 0 bases at J, with 2 bases between the two ends. The CDR3 runs to 13 residues. The CDR3 DNA sequence: TGTGCCAGCAGTGCCTCCTATAATTCACCCCTCCACTTT. Translation gives CASSASYNSPLHF.

This clonotype was counted ten times or more. The chain employs TRBV6-5 and TRBJ2-3; 11 nucleotides line up with TRBD2. CDR1 is MNHEY, CDR2 SVGAGI, per germline. V lost 6 bases, J lost 4 bases, and 6 bases stayed unmatched. This CDR3 has 15 residues. Here the CDR3 reads CASRPGTSGADTQYF. CDR3 DNA sequence: TGTGCCAGCAGACCCGGGACTAGCGGAGCAGATACGCAGTATTTT.